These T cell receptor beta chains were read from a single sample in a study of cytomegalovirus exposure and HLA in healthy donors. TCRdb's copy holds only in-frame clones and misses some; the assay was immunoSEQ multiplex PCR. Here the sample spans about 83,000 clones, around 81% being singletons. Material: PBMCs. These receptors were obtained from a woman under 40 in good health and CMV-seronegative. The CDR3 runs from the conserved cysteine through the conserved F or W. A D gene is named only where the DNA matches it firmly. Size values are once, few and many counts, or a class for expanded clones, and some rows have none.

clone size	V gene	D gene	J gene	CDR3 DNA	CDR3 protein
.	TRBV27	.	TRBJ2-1	TGTGCCAGCAGCCGGACAGATTCCTACAATGAGCAGTTCTTC	CASSRTDSYNEQFF
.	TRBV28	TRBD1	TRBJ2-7	TGTGCCAGCAGACGGCGCGTGACAGGGCCGAGGTACGAGCAGTACTTC	CASRRRVTGPRYEQYF
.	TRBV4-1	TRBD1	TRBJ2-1	TGCGCCAGCAGCGACTCGGGACAGGTGGGCAATGAGCAGTTCTTC	CASSDSGQVGNEQFF
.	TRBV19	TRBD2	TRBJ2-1	TGTGCCAGTAGTAGACTAGCGGGAGGGTGGGGTGAGCAGTTCTTC	CASSRLAGGWGEQFF
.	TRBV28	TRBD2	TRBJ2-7	TGTGCCAGCAGCACCTTACGGGAGGGAACCTACGAGCAGTACTTC	CASSTLREGTYEQYF
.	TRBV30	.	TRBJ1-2	TGTGCCTGGCAGACAGGAAACTATGGCTACACCTTC	CAWQTGNYGYTF
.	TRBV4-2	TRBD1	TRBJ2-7	TGTGCCAGCAGCCAAGAGTCGGGGACAGGGGCCTACGAGCAGTACTTC	CASSQESGTGAYEQYF
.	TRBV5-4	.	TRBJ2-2	TGTGCCAGCAGCTCATCGGGACTCGTCACCGGGGAGCTGTTTTTT	CASSSSGLVTGELFF
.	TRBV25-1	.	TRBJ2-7	TGTGCCAGCAACGAGGGCTACGAGCAGTACTTC	CASNEGYEQYF
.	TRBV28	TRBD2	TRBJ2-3	TGTGCCAGCAGTTTAGCGGGAGATCTAGGCGATACGCAGTATTTT	CASSLAGDLGDTQYF
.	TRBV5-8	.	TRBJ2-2	TGTGCCAGCAGCTTGGGACAGGCCAACGGGGAGCTGTTTTTT	CASSLGQANGELFF
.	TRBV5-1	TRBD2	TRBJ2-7	TGCGCCAGCAGCGTCGGGACTAGTATCGAGGCTCGCGAGCAGTACTTC	CASSVGTSIEAREQYF
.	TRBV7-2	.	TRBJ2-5	TGTGCCAGCAGCTTAGCATCAGTTCAAGAGACCCAGTACTTC	CASSLASVQETQYF
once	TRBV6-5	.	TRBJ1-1	TGTGCCAGCACGTTAACGACAGGCCCCACTGAAGCTTTCTTT	CASTLTTGPTEAFF
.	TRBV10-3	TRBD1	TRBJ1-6	TGTGCCATCAGTCCGGACAGGGGCAGCTCCTATAATTCACCCCTCCACTTT	CAISPDRGSSYNSPLHF
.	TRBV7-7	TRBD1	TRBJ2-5	TGTGCTAGCAGCTGGGGACAGGGAATCATTGACCAAGAGACCCAGTACTTC	CASSWGQGIIDQETQYF
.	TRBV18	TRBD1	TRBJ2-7	TGTGCCAGCTCTCCCGGGACAGATTACTACGAGCAGTACTTC	CASSPGTDYYEQYF
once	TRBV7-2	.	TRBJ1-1	TGTGCCAGCAGCTTAGTTGGCAGGGTCACTGAAGCTTTCTTT	CASSLVGRVTEAFF
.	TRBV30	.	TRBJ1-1	TGTGCCTGGAGTGTACTGGCAGGGAAGACTGAAGCTTTCTTT	CAWSVLAGKTEAFF
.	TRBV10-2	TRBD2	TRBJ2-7	TGCGCCAGCACGCTAGCGGGAGGGCCAATCGGCTCCTACGAGCAGTACTTC	CASTLAGGPIGSYEQYF
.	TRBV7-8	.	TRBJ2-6	TGTGCCAGCAGCTTAACACCGACTGGGGCCAACGTCCTGACTTTC	CASSLTPTGANVLTF
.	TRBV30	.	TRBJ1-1	TGTGCCTGGTGCCGGGAACACACTGAAGCTTTCTTT	CAWCREHTEAFF
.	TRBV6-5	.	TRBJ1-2	TGTGCCAGCAGTTACTCGTCAGGGTCGTATGGCTACACCTTC	CASSYSSGSYGYTF
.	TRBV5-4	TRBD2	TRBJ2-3	TGTGCCAGCAGCTTGGGACCCCCTCAGCGGGAGAGTCATGATACGCAGTATTTT	CASSLGPPQRESHDTQYF
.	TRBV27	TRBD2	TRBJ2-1	TGTGCCAGCAGTCTTACTAGCGGCCCCTACAATGAGCAGTTCTTC	CASSLTSGPYNEQFF
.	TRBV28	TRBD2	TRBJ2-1	TGTGCCAGCAGTTTATCCCCCCTCGCGCTAGCGGGAGGGGGGGGTGAGCAGTTCTTC	CASSLSPLALAGGGGEQFF
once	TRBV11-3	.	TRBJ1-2	TGTGCCAGCAGCTATGTTCCGGACAGAAGTGCCTACAAAGCCAACTATGGCTACACCTTC	CASSYVPDRSAYKANYGYTF
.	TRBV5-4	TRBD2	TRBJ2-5	TGTGCCAGCACCCAACGGACTAGCGGGACTTCGAAGCAAGAGACCCAGTACTTC	CASTQRTSGTSKQETQYF
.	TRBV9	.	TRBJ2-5	TGTGCCAGCAGTAGCGGAATTCAAGAGACCCAGTACTTC	CASSSGIQETQYF
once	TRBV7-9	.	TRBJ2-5	TGTGCCAGCAGCTTCTATCAAGAGACCCAGTACTTC	CASSFYQETQYF
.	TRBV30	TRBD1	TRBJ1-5	TGTGCCTGGGGACAGGGAGGATGGGACAGCAATCAGCCCCAGCATTTT	CAWGQGGWDSNQPQHF
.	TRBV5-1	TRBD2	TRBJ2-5	TGCGCCAGCAGCTTGGACCCGACTAGCGGGGAGACCCAGTACTTC	CASSLDPTSGETQYF
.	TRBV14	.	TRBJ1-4	TGTGCCAGCGGTTTGGGCTCCGAAAAACTGTTTTTT	CASGLGSEKLFF
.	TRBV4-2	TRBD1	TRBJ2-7	TGTGCCAGCAGCCGAATTAGACAGGGGGCCTACGAGCAGTACTTC	CASSRIRQGAYEQYF
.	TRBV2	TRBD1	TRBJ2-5	TGTGCCAGCAGTCAAAATACAGGGGCTGGGGAGACCCAGTACTTC	CASSQNTGAGETQYF
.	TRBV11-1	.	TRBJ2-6	TGTGCCAGCAGCTTAGGGGAAGGGACACGAAGCTCTGGGGCCAACGTCCTGACTTTC	CASSLGEGTRSSGANVLTF
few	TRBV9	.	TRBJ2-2	TGTGCCAGCAGCTCGATCAGGGGGGAGCTGTTTTTT	CASSSIRGELFF
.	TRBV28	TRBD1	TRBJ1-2	TGTGCCAGCAGAACTCGAAGACAGGGACTGGGTGGCTACACCTTC	CASRTRRQGLGGYTF
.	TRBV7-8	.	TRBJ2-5	TGTGCCAGCAGCGTGGACTCAATGGGAGGAGAGACCCAGTACTTC	CASSVDSMGGETQYF
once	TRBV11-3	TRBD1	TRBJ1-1	TGTGCCAGCAGTGACAGGGTGGACACTGAAGCTTTCTTT	CASSDRVDTEAFF
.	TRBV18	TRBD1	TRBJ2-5	TGTGCCAGCTCACCACTCGGTGTACACCCCAGGTTGGGACAGAAAGAGACCCAGTACTTC	CASSPLGVHPRLGQKETQYF